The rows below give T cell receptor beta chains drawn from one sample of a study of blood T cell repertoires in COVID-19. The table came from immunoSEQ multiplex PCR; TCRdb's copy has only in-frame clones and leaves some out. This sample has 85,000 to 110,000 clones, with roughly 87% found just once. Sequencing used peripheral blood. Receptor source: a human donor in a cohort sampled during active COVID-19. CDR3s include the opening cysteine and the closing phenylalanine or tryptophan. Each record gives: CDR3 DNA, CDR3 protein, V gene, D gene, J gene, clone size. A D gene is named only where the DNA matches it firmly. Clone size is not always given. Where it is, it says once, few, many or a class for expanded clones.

TGTGCCAGCGAGACTAGCGGGGGTTCCACCGGGGAGCTGTTTTTT | CASETSGGSTGELFF | TRBV6-5 | TRBD2 | TRBJ2-2 | -
TGTGCCAGTAGTCTCACGGGACAGGGAGGTGGTGGCTACACCTTC | CASSLTGQGGGGYTF | TRBV19 | TRBD1 | TRBJ1-2 | -
TGTGCCAGCAGCCAAGACTATGGGGGGAGGGGACACTACGAGCAGTACTTC | CASSQDYGGRGHYEQYF | TRBV3-1/TRBV3-2 | - | TRBJ2-7 | -
TGTGCCACCAGTGAAAAACAGGGCTACGAGACCCAGTACTTC | CATSEKQGYETQYF | TRBV24-1 | - | TRBJ2-5 | -
TGCGCCAGCAGTCCAACGGGACATTTAGAAGCTTTCTTT | CASSPTGHLEAFF | TRBV23-1 | - | TRBJ1-1 | -
TGTGCCAGCAGCCTACCCTTAGCGGGCCTGTCCTACGAGCAGTACTTC | CASSLPLAGLSYEQYF | TRBV7-8 | TRBD2 | TRBJ2-7 | few
TGTGCCAGTAGTATAAACAGGGGGGATAGCAATCAGCCCCAGCATTTT | CASSINRGDSNQPQHF | TRBV19 | TRBD1 | TRBJ1-5 | -
TGTGCCAGTAGTATTCGTCCACAGGCAGGGTTTTACGAGCAGTACTTC | CASSIRPQAGFYEQYF | TRBV19 | - | TRBJ2-7 | -
TGTGCCAGCAGCCCAACAGGGGTCTCACCCCTCCACTTT | CASSPTGVSPLHF | TRBV7-2 | TRBD1 | TRBJ1-6 | -
TGTGCCAGCAGTTCCCAAGGACATCCAAATCAGCCCCAGCATTTT | CASSSQGHPNQPQHF | TRBV6-5 | - | TRBJ1-5 | -
TGTGCCAGCAGCGTAGGGACAGGGAGCACAGATACGCAGTATTTT | CASSVGTGSTDTQYF | TRBV9 | TRBD1 | TRBJ2-3 | -
TGTGCCAGAAGCTTGTCAGACAGTAAGATGAACACTGAAGCTTTCTTT | CARSLSDSKMNTEAFF | TRBV5-3 | - | TRBJ1-1 | once
TGTGCCAGCAGCTCCGATGATACTAGCGGGGGAACGTCCTACGAGCAGTACTTC | CASSSDDTSGGTSYEQYF | TRBV7-7 | TRBD2 | TRBJ2-7 | -
TGTGCCACCAAGGGAGCGGGAGGCCATCTCACCACAGATACGCAGTATTTT | CATKGAGGHLTTDTQYF | TRBV19 | TRBD2 | TRBJ2-3 | -
TGTGCCAGCAGCAACCCCTCCCTGGCGACAGGGTTTTTTTTACGGGATGAGCAGTTCTTC | CASSNPSLATGFFLRDEQFF | TRBV6-4 | TRBD1 | TRBJ2-1 | -
TGTGCCAGCAGCATTAGCGGGAGCGCCTACAATGAGCAGTTCTTC | CASSISGSAYNEQFF | TRBV5-4 | TRBD2 | TRBJ2-1 | -
TGTGCCAGCAGTTCGACAGAGAACTCTGGAAACACCATATATTTT | CASSSTENSGNTIYF | TRBV6-5 | - | TRBJ1-3 | -
TGTGCCAGCAGCTTAATCCCGCCGGGACAGGGGCTGAACACTGAAGCTTTCTTT | CASSLIPPGQGLNTEAFF | TRBV7-2 | TRBD1 | TRBJ1-1 | -